This T cell receptor beta chain was recorded in a study of blood T cell repertoires in COVID-19. Looking at the study overall: Samples came from the United States, Italy and Spain, spanning acute and convalescent COVID-19. Sources were T cells, B-cell-depleted T cells, or PBMCs; the material itself was cDNA or gDNA.

The V end was cut by 1 base, the J end by 5 bases, with 14 bases between. CDR3 length: 15 residues. Germline lookup yields CDR1 SGHRS and CDR2 YFSETQ. Authors' data handling: Using reference gene primer amplification, nucleated cell counts were estimated. Produced via immunoSEQ multiplex PCR; TCRdb's table is partial and in-frame only. That table supplies the V and J calls and clone size; D and trimming were determined from the DNA. The sample carries around 150,000 clones, 77% recorded once. The specimen sequenced was peripheral blood. V and J are TRBV5-1 and TRBJ2-3; a weak D match, TRBD1 (6 bases). The source of this sequence is a woman aged 45-65 years with active or convalescent COVID-19. CDR3 bases: TGCGCCAGCAGCTTGCAGGCCAGGGGAATAGATACGCAGTATTTT. This encodes CASSLQARGIDTQYF. Full variable domain (rest looked up from reference TRBV5-1 and TRBJ2-3): KAGVTQTPRYLIKTRGQQVTLSCSPISGHRSVSWYQQTPGQGLQFLFEYFSETQRNKGNFPGRFSGRQFSNSRSEMNVSTLELGDSALYLCASSLQARGIDTQYFGPGTRLTVL.